This T cell receptor (beta chain) was sequenced in a study of T cells after yellow fever vaccination. This CDR3 comprises 14 residues. V lost 8 bases and J lost 0, with 14 bases in between. Germline-derived CDR1 and CDR2 are KGHSH and LQKENI. TCRdb itself ran the 5' RACE reads through MiXCR, one entry per CDR3 protein. The repertoire includes a few hundred thousand distinct CDR3 sequences, around 3.9% of them detected once, and roughly a quarter sits in the top ten. This material consisted of PBMCs, taken 5 days after the yellow fever booster vaccination. The J gene is TRBJ2-7, the V gene TRBV18; no clear D. The clonotype comes from a man aged 18 to 29 who received the YFV17D yellow fever vaccine. CDR3 nucleotide sequence: TGTGCCAGCGCCCCCGAGTTAAACTCCTACGAGCAGTACTTC. It encodes CASAPELNSYEQYF. The full variable domain, its missing parts supplied by reference TRBV18 and TRBJ2-7, is NAGVMQNPRHLVRRRGQEARLRCSPMKGHSHVYWYRQLPEEGLKFMVYLQKENIIDESGMPKERFSAEFPKEGPSILRIQQVVRGDSAAYFCASAPELNSYEQYFGPGTRLTVT.